This T cell receptor (beta chain) was identified during a study of CD8+CD57+ T cells in acquired aplastic anemia (dated by TCRdb to 2016 to 2019). Regarding the research as a whole: A mean of about 3.2 ug of DNA, ranging from roughly 0.2 to 27.4 ug, was extracted from sorted CD4+ and CD8+ cells. CD8+CD57+ expansion was defined as a frequency above the mean frequency observed in healthy subjects. Summary of the overall study and its limitations: Between patients and healthy controls, no significant difference in CD8+ Simpson's diversity was found (P=0.060). Although 25 to 30 CD8+ CDR3 sequences were shared by patients and controls, these sequences appeared highly expressed in patients and within the immunodominant clones of patients.

Flow cytometry had shown CD8+CD57+ cell expansion in the patients selected for sequencing. All patients had severe acquired aplastic anemia diagnosed by International Study of Aplastic Anemia and Agranulocytosis and Camitta criteria. Patients had received no therapy at the time of blood sampling. In this study, sorted CD4+ and CD8+ T cells from the blood of healthy subjects and of severe aplastic anemia patients had their TCR repertoires deep-sequenced. Patients were enrolled in the USA under clinicaltrials.gov protocols 00001620, 01623167, 00001397, 00071045, 00081523 and 00961064. Ficoll-Paque density gradient centrifugation was used to isolate peripheral blood mononuclear cells. Before DNA extraction, CD4+ and CD8+ T cells were sorted by FACS or by magnetic beads. TCR beta VDJ combination and CDR3 sequence profiling used genomic DNA as the template. TCR repertoire sequencing was run on an Illumina HiSeq 2000. Concerning the study's data processing: TRBV/TRBJ rearrangement plots, CDR3 size and DJ length profiles, and Simpson's diversity index were used to evaluate the repertoires. The immunodominant clone was defined as the most abundant DNA sequence in deep sequencing data. CDR3 amino acid sequences were screened for sharing across subjects and were compared with published repertoires and the VDJdb database. The public reads were reprocessed in TCRdb via fastp at Q25 and MiXCR, keeping in-frame beta chains. Entries are consolidated by CDR3 protein sequence, retaining the most common genes and DNA. The V and J calls and clone size are TCRdb's, not the authors'. This sample is represented by 180,000 or so distinct CDR3 sequences; approximately 48% of them were singletons. The ten largest clonotypes hold around 2% of the sample.

Regarding this clonotype: Its binding antigen is unknown. There are no base qualities to consult, and no much larger clone falls within one base.

The CDR3 contains 16 residues, cysteine and phenylalanine counted. The sequence is cut down to CDR3 DNA, 48 bases in frame from base 1. From the germline V gene, CDR1 is MGHRA and CDR2 is YSYEKL. V is cut by 3 bases and J by 0 bases, and the space between the germline ends is 12 bases. The chain is assembled from TRBV4-1 and TRBJ1-3; the D gene cannot be named for sure. The source is a human donor with aplastic anemia. The sample consisted of sorted CD4+, CD8+, or CD8+CD57+ T cells (not recorded which) from PBMCs. This receptor carries the CDR3 CASSHQLGSSGNTIYF. The base sequence is TGCGCCAGCAGCCATCAGCTAGGAAGCTCTGGAAACACCATATATTTT.